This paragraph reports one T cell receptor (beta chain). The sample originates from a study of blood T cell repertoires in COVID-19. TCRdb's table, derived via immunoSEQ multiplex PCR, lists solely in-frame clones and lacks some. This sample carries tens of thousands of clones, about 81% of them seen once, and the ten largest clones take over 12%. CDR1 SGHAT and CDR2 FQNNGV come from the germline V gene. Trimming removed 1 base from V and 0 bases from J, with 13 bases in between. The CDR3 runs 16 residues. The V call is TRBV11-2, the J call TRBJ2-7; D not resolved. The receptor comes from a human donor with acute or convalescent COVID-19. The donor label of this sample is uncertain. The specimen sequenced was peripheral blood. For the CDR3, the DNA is TGTGCCAGCAGCTTAGCGCCCACTTTGAGCTCCTACGAGCAGTACTTC. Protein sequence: CASSLAPTLSSYEQYF. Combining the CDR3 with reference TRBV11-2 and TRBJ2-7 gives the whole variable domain EAGVAQSPRYKIIEKRQSVAFWCNPISGHATLYWYQQILGQGPKLLIQFQNNGVVDDSQLPKDRFSAERLKGVDSTLKIQPAKLEDSAVYLCASSLAPTLSSYEQYFGPGTRLTVT.